These 18 T cell receptor beta chains share one sample of origin, sequenced in a study of OX40 agonist ivuxolimab in advanced cancers. The protocol was immunoSEQ multiplex PCR, while the TCRdb copy is restricted to in-frame clones and leaves out a portion. The table records about 41,000 clones, approximately 86% of them present only once. This specimen was CD4+ or CD8+ T cells sorted from blood, taken in a trial of the OX40 agonist ivuxolimab. The receptor source for this set is an adult with an advanced solid tumor such as melanoma, head and neck, liver or kidney cancer.

The chain couples TRBV27 to TRBJ1-2, with D tentatively TRBD1 (5 bases). This CDR3 is 15 amino acids long. V dropped 5 bases and J dropped 5 bases, with 18 bases sitting between them. CDR1 and CDR2 from the germline V gene are MNHEY and SMNVEV (reference sequence). The CDR3 is CASSIGGERPYGYTF. The CDR3, as DNA: TGTGCCAGCAGTATCGGGGGGGAGAGGCCGTATGGCTACACCTTC.

This clone occurred a few times. V and J are TRBV27 and TRBJ1-5, with no clear D. This CDR3 spans 14 amino acids. V lost 5 bases to trimming and J lost 6 bases, with 14 bases between them. Germline V CDR1 and CDR2: MNHEY, SMNVEV (reference sequence). For the CDR3, the DNA is TGTGCCAGCAGTAAAGCCCTATGGGGTCAGCCCCAGCATTTT. Its protein product is CASSKALWGQPQHF.

V gene TRBV19 combines with J gene TRBJ2-7; the match to TRBD2 covers 13 bases. In germline, CDR1 is LNHDA, CDR2 SQIVND (reference sequence). Losses at the gene ends were 6 bases for V and 2 bases for J; bases not matched to a gene: 1. This CDR3 is built from 14 residues. The CDR3 here is CASRGTSGTYEQYF. In nucleotides, the CDR3 is TGTGCCAGTAGAGGGACTAGCGGGACCTACGAGCAGTACTTC.

This clone was seen a few times. This chain connects TRBV27 to TRBJ2-2, with 8 bases lining up with TRBD2. Trimming cost V 3 bases and J 4 bases; bases outside gene matches: 4. Germline values: CDR1 MNHEY, CDR2 SMNVEV (reference sequence). The length of the CDR3 is 15 residues. The CDR3: CASSFTGLVTGELFF. DNA for the CDR3: TGTGCCAGCAGTTTTACGGGACTAGTCACCGGGGAGCTGTTTTTT.

J is TRBJ2-7 and V is TRBV6-5; D gene uncertain. The CDR3 covers 14 residues. Germline assignment: CDR1 MNHEY and CDR2 SVGAGI. The germline V and J ends were trimmed by 5 bases and 2 bases, with 13 bases remaining between them. The CDR3 nucleotides read TGTGCCAGCAGTAGGTCAGCCGGCCCCTACGAGCAGTACTTC. Its protein is CASSRSAGPYEQYF.

The chain has TRBV5-4 and TRBJ2-3, with D unclear. Trimming shortened V by 0 bases and J by 2 bases, and 10 bases separated the two germline ends. This CDR3 has 15 residues. Per the germline V gene, CDR1 is SGHNT and CDR2 is YYREEE (reference sequence). The CDR3 loop reads CASSLGTAITDTQYF. CDR3 sequence (DNA): TGTGCCAGCAGCTTGGGGACCGCCATCACAGATACGCAGTATTTT.

V is TRBV4-1 and J is TRBJ2-7; no clear D gene. Germline loops: CDR1 MGHRA, CDR2 YSYEKL. V was clipped by 4 bases and J by 5 bases, with 24 bases between them. CDR3 size: 17 residues. The chain's CDR3 is CASSPLGKGNGKNEQYF. As DNA, the CDR3 is TGCGCCAGCAGCCCCTTAGGTAAGGGAAACGGCAAAAACGAGCAGTACTTC.

The chain combines TRBV29-1 with TRBJ2-3; D gene uncertain. CDR3 length: 12 amino acids. Trimming took off 4 bases at V and 2 bases at J, with 7 bases between the two ends. Germline V gives CDR1 SQVTM, CDR2 ANQGSEA. CDR3 sequence: CSVVLATDTQYF. The CDR3 region has the DNA TGCAGCGTTGTGTTGGCCACAGATACGCAGTATTTT.

The chain combines TRBV28 with TRBJ2-3; D remains ambiguous. V lost 5 bases and J 7 bases, leaving 16 bases between the germline ends. Germline V gene sequence: CDR1 MDHEN, CDR2 SYDVKM. There are 14 residues in the CDR3. This chain's CDR3 is CASSPTHTLYTQYF. CDR3 nucleotide sequence: TGTGCCAGCAGTCCTACCCACACACTTTATACGCAGTATTTT.

This sequence joins TRBV7-6 and TRBJ2-5; TRBD2 aligns across 14 bases. The J call is uncertain, as TRBJ2-7 better fits the DNA end. The CDR3 length is 14 residues. Looked up from germline, CDR1 is SGHVS and CDR2 is FNYEAQ. DNA for the CDR3: TGTGCCAGCAGCCCGGGACTAGCGGGGGACGAGCAGTACTTC. Protein: CASSPGLAGDEQYF.

V usage is TRBV20-1 and J usage is TRBJ1-1; maybe TRBD1 (6 bases). CDR3 size: 11 residues. In germline, CDR1 is DFQATT, CDR2 SNEGSKA (reference sequence). V shed 3 bases and J shed 10 bases, with 12 bases lying between them. The CDR3 sequence: CSASKGDRAFF. Here the CDR3 DNA reads TGCAGTGCTAGTAAGGGGGATCGAGCTTTCTTT.

V is TRBV28 and J is TRBJ2-3, with 9 bases aligning to TRBD2. Germline-derived CDR1 and CDR2 are MDHEN and SYDVKM. This CDR3 contains 16 residues. The V gene end was trimmed by 5 bases and the J gene end by 0 bases; junction bases not matched to a gene: 6. The CDR3 spells CASSPLSGGSTDTQYF. In DNA form, the CDR3 reads TGTGCCAGCAGTCCACTTAGCGGGGGTAGCACAGATACGCAGTATTTT.

This clone has only one observation. V usage is TRBV6-5 and J usage is TRBJ2-5, with D unresolved. This CDR3 is built from 15 residues. Trimming pared 0 bases from V and 4 bases from J, leaving 12 bases between. The V gene's germline CDR1 is MNHEY and CDR2 SVGAGI. The CDR3 protein is CASSYSPRTLETQYF. The CDR3 nucleotides are TGTGCCAGCAGTTACTCGCCGCGGACGTTAGAGACCCAGTACTTC.

The chain combines TRBV11-2 with TRBJ1-4, with D uncertain. Trimming removed 0 bases at V and 6 bases at J, with 14 bases between. The CDR3 totals 16 residues. Germline loops: CDR1 SGHAT, CDR2 FQNNGV. In DNA form, the CDR3 reads TGTGCCAGCAGCTTAGATCAAAGGCCCCGAGATGAAAAACTGTTTTTT. The encoded protein is CASSLDQRPRDEKLFF.

This clone was seen a single time. The chain carries TRBV11-2 and TRBJ1-6, with a weak D call TRBD1 (6 bases). V was trimmed by 4 bases and J by 7 bases, leaving 8 bases between them. CDR1 is SGHAT and CDR2 is FQNNGV in the germline V gene. The CDR3 is made up of 13 amino acids. Here the CDR3 DNA reads TGTGCCAGCAGCTGGGGACAAAATTCACCCCTCCACTTT. It yields the protein CASSWGQNSPLHF.

V and J are TRBV10-3 and TRBJ1-4; D remains unclear. The CDR3 extends over 15 amino acids. V was shortened by 4 bases and J by 2 bases, with 11 bases between the two germline ends. Germline CDR1 reads ENHRY; CDR2 reads SYGVKD. CDR3 nucleotides: TGTGCCATCAGTGGGACCCCGGGGACTAATGAAAAACTGTTTTTT. Translating it yields CAISGTPGTNEKLFF.

The chain carries TRBV9 and TRBJ2-1; a possible D gene is TRBD2 (6 bases). Germline V gene lookup returns CDR1 SGDLS and CDR2 YYNGEE. Trimming removed 2 bases at V and 7 bases at J, with 13 bases between. The CDR3 is 14 residues long. Here the CDR3 DNA reads TGTGCCAGCAGCGTCGGCGGACTAACGAATGAGCAGTTCTTC. Its protein is CASSVGGLTNEQFF.

This rearrangement joins TRBV7-2 to TRBJ2-7; 7 bases align to TRBD2. This CDR3 has 13 residues. Trimming at V came to 1 base and at J to 7 bases, leaving 4 bases not matched to a gene. CDR1 SGHTA and CDR2 FQGNSA come from the germline V gene. CDR3 bases: TGTGCCAGCAGCTTAGGCGGGAGTCGAGAGCAGTACTTC. Translating gives CASSLGGSREQYF.